This note documents a single T cell receptor (beta chain) sequence. Its target is unknown. TCRdb reprocessed the 5' RACE reads with MiXCR, giving one entry per CDR3 protein. This sample has 150,000 to 200,000 distinct CDR3 sequences, with approximately 9.9% found just once. V was clipped by 1 base and J by 0 bases, with 12 bases between them. The CDR3 extends over 16 amino acids. Germline V CDR1 and CDR2: MGHRA, YSYEKL. This sample was taken from a study of T cells after yellow fever vaccination. Regarding the study as a whole: From the bulk population, abundant clonotypes could contaminate and appear within FACS-sorted repertoires.

The receptor's source is a man younger than 35 who received the YFV17D yellow fever vaccine. This material consisted of CD8+ T cells sorted from PBMCs, taken 15 days after the yellow fever booster vaccination. The chain joins TRBV4-1 to TRBJ1-1; D is undetermined. The CDR3 region is CASSQVPRSMNTEAFF. Here the CDR3 DNA reads TGCGCCAGCAGCCAAGTTCCCAGGAGCATGAACACTGAAGCTTTCTTT.